The text below deals with one TCR beta chain. The record originates from a study of shared clonotypes between healthy human individuals. Trimming stripped 2 bases from V and 8 bases from J, with 15 bases between. This CDR3 region has 13 residues. The germline CDR1 and CDR2 sequences are GTSNPN and SVGIG (reference sequence). Genomic DNA from each subset was divided evenly over several immunoSEQ plates. TCRdb's table, derived via immunoSEQ multiplex PCR, lists solely in-frame clones and lacks some. Here the sample spans some 1 million clones, around 76% being singletons. Sequenced sample: memory CD4+ T cells sorted from blood. Indicated subset: CD45RA-negative fraction. The origin of this receptor is a man in his late teens or twenties in good health. The chain has TRBV30 and TRBJ1-2; tentative D call: TRBD1 (6 bases). Written as DNA, the CDR3 is TGTGCCTGGAGTCAGACAGGCCTCAAGGGCTACACCTTC. Its translation: CAWSQTGLKGYTF.